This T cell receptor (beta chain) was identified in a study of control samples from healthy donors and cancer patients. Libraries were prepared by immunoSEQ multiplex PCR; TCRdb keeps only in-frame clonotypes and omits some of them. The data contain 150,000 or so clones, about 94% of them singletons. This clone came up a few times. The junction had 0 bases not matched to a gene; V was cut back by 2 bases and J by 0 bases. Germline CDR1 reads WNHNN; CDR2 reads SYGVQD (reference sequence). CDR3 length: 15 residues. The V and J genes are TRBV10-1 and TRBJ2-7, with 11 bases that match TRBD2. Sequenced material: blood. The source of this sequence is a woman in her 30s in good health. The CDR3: CASSELAGGSYEQYF. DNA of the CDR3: TGCGCCAGCAGTGAGCTAGCGGGAGGCTCCTACGAGCAGTACTTC.